Below, 26 T cell receptor beta chains from the same sample are listed, as sequenced in a study of T cell responses to AZD1222 COVID-19 vaccine. Measured with immunoSEQ multiplex PCR; TCRdb has only the in-frame clones, and not every one. The sample lists 150,000 to 180,000 clones; roughly nine tenths were seen once. The material was peripheral blood, obtained on day 0 of MenACWY control vaccination. The source of these receptors is an adult in good health.

The chain combines TRBV19 with TRBJ2-7, with no clear D. The ends were cut back, 4 bases at V and 6 bases at J, with 16 bases in the middle. Germline V gene lookup returns CDR1 LNHDA and CDR2 SQIVND (reference sequence). The CDR3 has 14 amino acids. In DNA, the CDR3 is TGTGCCAGTAGTAGAGTGGTCCCTCCGTCCGAGCAGTACTTC. This gives the protein CASSRVVPPSEQYF.

This clone came up once. This chain joins TRBV9 and TRBJ1-1; D possibly corresponds to TRBD1 (5 bases). V dropped 3 bases and J dropped 3 bases, with 6 bases sitting between them. Germline lookup yields CDR1 SGDLS and CDR2 YYNGEE. The CDR3 is made up of 12 amino acids. The CDR3 region has the DNA TGTGCCAGCAGCGAAGGGGACACTGAAGCTTTCTTT. It is translated as CASSEGDTEAFF. Complete variable domain (other parts from reference TRBV9 and TRBJ1-1): DSGVTQTPKHLITATGQRVTLRCSPRSGDLSVYWYQQSLDQGLQFLIQYYNGEERAKGNILERFSAQQFPDLHSELNLSSLELGDSALYFCASSEGDTEAFFGQGTRLTVV.

This sequence joins TRBV15 and TRBJ2-1; D is perhaps TRBD2 (6 bases). This CDR3 contains 16 residues. Germline V CDR1 and CDR2: LNHNV, YYDKDF (reference sequence). Trimming removed 2 bases at V and 0 bases at J, with 11 bases between. The CDR3 is CATSRPRGVSYNEQFF. The CDR3 region has the DNA TGTGCCACCAGCAGACCACGCGGGGTCTCCTACAATGAGCAGTTCTTC.

The chain has TRBV10-3 and TRBJ2-5; D is undetermined. V lost 0 bases to trimming and J lost 5 bases, with 10 bases between them. The length of the CDR3 is 14 residues. The germline V gene has CDR1 ENHRY and CDR2 SYGVKD. CDR3 loop: CAISESQDEETQYF. The CDR3 DNA reads TGTGCCATCAGTGAGTCTCAGGACGAGGAGACCCAGTACTTC.

The genes are TRBV19 and TRBJ2-7; 11 positions match TRBD2. The CDR3 runs 16 residues. V trimming: 1 base; J trimming: 0 bases; junction bases outside the gene matches: 2. In germline, CDR1 is LNHDA, CDR2 SQIVND (reference sequence). The CDR3 region is CASSIGGTSGSYEQYF. CDR3 coding DNA: TGTGCCAGTAGTATAGGAGGGACTAGCGGCTCCTACGAGCAGTACTTC.

The CDR3 bases are TGCGCCAGCTTCCCGGAGCCAGGGTTGAACACTGAAGCTTTCTTT. Its protein is CASFPEPGLNTEAFF. V usage is TRBV5-1 and J usage is TRBJ1-1, with a possible D match to TRBD1 (5 bases). Germline V gene sequence: CDR1 SGHRS, CDR2 YFSETQ. V lost 7 bases and J lost 0, with 16 bases in between. CDR3 length: 15 amino acids.

This chain joins TRBV6-2 or TRBV6-3 and TRBJ2-6; 10 bases align to TRBD1. The length of the CDR3 is 19 residues. Losses at the gene ends were 0 bases for V and 0 bases for J; bases not matched to a gene: 5. Germline CDR1 MNHEY, CDR2 SVGEGT. The CDR3 sequence: CASSYSDRGPGSGANVLTF. CDR3 bases: TGTGCCAGCAGTTACTCCGACAGGGGGCCCGGCTCTGGGGCCAACGTCCTGACTTTC.

The rearrangement uses TRBV7-9 and TRBJ1-1; tentatively, D is TRBD1 (6 bases). The CDR3 consists of 14 residues. The V gene lost 6 bases and the J gene lost 11 bases, with 22 bases spanning the gap. The V gene's germline CDR1 is SEHNR and CDR2 FQNEAQ (reference sequence). CDR3 region: CASSPQGTLRGAFF. CDR3 DNA sequence: TGTGCCAGCAGTCCACAGGGCACTCTGCGGGGGGCTTTCTTT. Full variable domain (outside the CDR3, taken from reference TRBV7-9 and TRBJ1-1): DTGVSQNPRHKITKRGQNVTFRCDPISEHNRLYWYRQTLGQGPEFLTYFQNEAQLEKSRLLSDRFSAERPKGSFSTLEIQRTEQGDSAMYLCASSPQGTLRGAFFGQGTRLTVV.

The V call is TRBV3-1 (or the pseudogene TRBV3-2), the J call TRBJ2-1; a weak D match, TRBD1 (7 bases). V dropped 2 bases and J dropped 7 bases, with 21 bases sitting between them. Germline CDR1 is LGHDT and CDR2 is YNNKEL (reference sequence). The CDR3 has 17 residues. CDR3 in amino acids: CASSQTFAGGLGNEQFF. For the CDR3, the DNA is TGTGCCAGCAGCCAAACCTTCGCAGGGGGGCTGGGGAATGAGCAGTTCTTC.

This chain joins TRBV30 and TRBJ2-7; a weak D match, TRBD1 (6 bases). With 7 bases removed from V and 0 bases from J, the gap between germline ends came to 19 bases. Germline V lookup: CDR1 GTSNPN, CDR2 SVGIG (reference sequence). The CDR3 covers 15 residues. CDR3 sequence (DNA): TGTGCCTTCTCTAACGACAGGCTGAGCTCCTACGAGCAGTACTTC. This codes for CAFSNDRLSSYEQYF.

The chain has TRBV13 and TRBJ2-2; 7 bases match TRBD2. Trimming took 1 base from V and 6 from J; bases not matched to a gene: 2. This CDR3 is 14 amino acids long. Germline-derived CDR1 and CDR2 are PRHDT and FYEKMQ (reference sequence). The CDR3 DNA is TGTGCCAGCAGCTTAGCGGGAGGTCCCGGGGAGCTGTTTTTT. Translating it yields CASSLAGGPGELFF.

The count of this clone is one. CDR3 region: CSANAPGDAYTF. In nucleotides, the CDR3 is TGCAGCGCTAATGCGCCGGGTGATGCCTACACCTTC. The chain employs TRBV29-1 and TRBJ1-2; D not certain. V gave up 7 bases and J gave up 10 bases, with 19 bases separating them. The germline gives CDR1 SQVTM, CDR2 ANQGSEA. The CDR3 runs 12 residues.

A single count supports this clone. The V and J genes are TRBV12-5 and TRBJ2-1, with D unresolved. V lost 0 bases and J lost 9, with 15 bases in between. Germline V gene lookup returns CDR1 LGHNT and CDR2 FRNRAP. The CDR3 runs 15 residues. CDR3 nucleotides: TGTGCTAGTGGTTTGGTAAGGTCCAAGCCCGGTGAGCAGTTCTTC. It is translated as CASGLVRSKPGEQFF. Full variable domain (remainder filled in from reference TRBV12-5 and TRBJ2-1): DARVTQTPRHKVTEMGQEVTMRCQPILGHNTVFWYRQTMMQGLELLAYFRNRAPLDDSGMPKDRFSAEMPDATLATLKIQPSEPRDSAVYFCASGLVRSKPGEQFFGPGTRLTVL.

The chain uses TRBV5-1 and TRBJ2-7, with D maybe TRBD2 (6 bases). This CDR3 contains 13 residues. The V and J ends lost 4 bases and 4 bases respectively, with 12 bases between them. From germline, CDR1 is SGHRS and CDR2 YFSETQ. In nucleotides, the CDR3 is TGCGCCAGCAGCCTGGAAGGGACTTACGAGCAGTACGTC. Residues: CASSLEGTYEQYV.

The chain has TRBV4-1 and TRBJ2-3; a weak D match, TRBD2 (6 bases). The CDR3 consists of 15 residues. Per the germline V gene, CDR1 is MGHRA and CDR2 is YSYEKL. Trimming took off 2 bases at V and 5 bases at J, with 14 bases between the two ends. CDR3 loop: CASSQLGLNLDTQYF. The CDR3 coding sequence is TGCGCCAGCAGCCAACTAGGACTAAACTTAGATACGCAGTATTTT.

This clone appeared once. The chain uses TRBV7-2 and TRBJ1-2; D is possibly TRBD1 (6 bases). The CDR3 totals 13 residues. Germline V gives CDR1 SGHTA, CDR2 FQGNSA. V dropped 1 base and J dropped 5 bases, with 8 bases sitting between them. CDR3 loop: CASSLGTEYGYTF. The CDR3 nucleotides are TGTGCCAGCAGCTTAGGGACAGAATATGGCTACACCTTC.

The chain employs TRBV9 and TRBJ1-2; tentatively, D is TRBD1 (5 bases). V was shortened by 2 bases and J by 7 bases, with 15 bases between the two germline ends. Germline CDR1 reads SGDLS; CDR2 reads YYNGEE. The CDR3 consists of 14 residues. CDR3 sequence (DNA): TGTGCCAGCAGCGTTCTATACCCGGGACTTGGCTACACCTTC. As protein: CASSVLYPGLGYTF.

This clone was recorded only once. This sample includes further DNA sequences coding for the same CDR3. CDR3 DNA: TGTGCCAGCAGCCAAGATAGTCGGGGAGATACGCAGTATTTT. Translated: CASSQDSRGDTQYF. The chain combines TRBV3-1 (or the pseudogene TRBV3-2) with TRBJ2-3; D perhaps matches TRBD2 (5 bases). The V gene's germline CDR1 is LGHDT and CDR2 YNNKEL (reference sequence). V was shortened by 0 bases and J by 5 bases, with 9 bases between the two germline ends. CDR3 length equals 14 residues.

The chain uses TRBV6-5 and TRBJ1-5; tentative D call: TRBD1 (5 bases). This CDR3 is 13 amino acids long. V dropped 10 bases and J dropped 0 bases, with 10 bases sitting between them. Germline V lookup: CDR1 MNHEY, CDR2 SVGAGI. The DNA for the CDR3 is TGTGCCACTCAGGGTTTTAGCAATCAGCCCCAGCATTTT. The encoded protein is CATQGFSNQPQHF.

The J gene is TRBJ2-1, the V gene TRBV24-1; 9 bases are shared with TRBD1. With V trimmed by 6 bases and J by 7 bases, 6 bases remained unmatched. Per the germline V gene, CDR1 is KGHDR and CDR2 is SFDVKD. The CDR3 has 14 amino acids. CDR3 sequence (DNA): TGTGCCACCAGTCTCCGGGACAGGGCGAATGAGCAGTTCTTC. This gives the protein CATSLRDRANEQFF.

The chain joins TRBV28 to TRBJ2-2; no definite D call. The V gene lost 7 bases and the J gene lost 6 bases, with 18 bases spanning the gap. This CDR3 is 15 amino acids long. The germline CDR1 and CDR2 sequences are MDHEN and SYDVKM. This chain's CDR3 is CASTFFSIGPGELFF. The CDR3 bases are TGTGCCAGCACTTTTTTTTCTATCGGGCCCGGGGAGCTGTTTTTT.

In this sample, this clone turned up many times. V usage is TRBV6-2 or TRBV6-3 and J usage is TRBJ1-1; TRBD1 might be the D (6 bases). The V and J ends lost 4 bases and 6 bases respectively, with 9 bases between them. The germline V gene has CDR1 MNHEY and CDR2 SVGEGT. This CDR3 comprises 12 residues. CDR3 residues: CASSSDSAEAFF. As DNA, the CDR3 is TGTGCCAGCAGTTCGGACAGTGCTGAAGCTTTCTTT.

V usage is TRBV7-2 and J usage is TRBJ1-4; 7 bases agree with TRBD1. Germline values: CDR1 SGHTA, CDR2 FQGNSA. The V segment lost 5 bases and the J segment 4 bases; nucleotides outside the gene matches: 7. This CDR3 has 15 residues. The CDR3 coding sequence is TGTGCCAGCAGCCTAACCAGGGGGTTTAATGAAAAACTGTTTTTT. Protein: CASSLTRGFNEKLFF. The whole variable domain, filled in from reference TRBV7-2 and TRBJ1-4, reads GAGVSQSPSNKVTEKGKDVELRCDPISGHTALYWYRQSLGQGLEFLIYFQGNSAPDKSGLPSDRFSAERTGGSVSTLTIQRTQQEDSAVYLCASSLTRGFNEKLFFGSGTQLSVL.

In its sample, this clone was seen once. The chain joins TRBV20-1 to TRBJ2-2; 15 positions agree with TRBD2. The junction had 7 bases not matched to a gene; V was cut back by 3 bases and J by 2 bases. CDR1 is DFQATT and CDR2 is SNEGSKA in the germline V gene (reference sequence). The CDR3 is 18 residues long. This chain's CDR3 is CSASGRTSGGANTGELFF. In DNA form, the CDR3 reads TGCAGTGCTAGTGGAAGGACTAGCGGGGGGGCAAACACCGGGGAGCTGTTTTTT.

The rearrangement links TRBV2 to TRBJ2-6; no firm D call. The CDR3 has 13 amino acids. Germline V gene data show CDR1 as SNHLY and CDR2 as FYNNEI. The V end was cut by 8 bases, the J end by 1 base, with 6 bases between. The CDR3 loop reads CASGISGANVLTF. CDR3 nucleotide sequence: TGTGCCAGCGGGATATCTGGGGCCAACGTCCTGACTTTC.

V is TRBV28 and J is TRBJ2-2; 7 bases align to TRBD1. V dropped 7 bases and J dropped 1; count of bases not matched to a gene: 6. This CDR3 contains 15 residues. Germline CDR1 reads MDHEN; CDR2 reads SYDVKM. The DNA for the CDR3 is TGTGCCAGCACCAACGCAGGGGGGAACACCGGGGAGCTGTTTTTT. It is translated as CASTNAGGNTGELFF.